Shown below are 9 T cell receptor beta chains from a single sample sequenced in a study of beta chain features in type 1 diabetes. Study-wide points: Among patients with Type 1 diabetes, TCRB CDR3s were moderately but significantly shorter in every one of the four CD4+ subsets.

The study reverse transcribed the entire isolated RNA, so it sequenced expressed TCRB transcripts. The method was immunoSEQ multiplex PCR; TCRdb's version includes in-frame clones alone and lacks a portion of them. The sample has 200,000 to 300,000 clones; around 21% are singletons. These receptors' targets are unknown. Sequenced: naive CD4+ T cells from blood. The receptors were gathered from a woman between 35 and 50 years old with type 1 diabetes.

This clone was counted between two and nine times. The chain links TRBV9 to TRBJ2-7; D might be TRBD1 (6 bases). V lost 3 bases to trimming and J lost 2 bases, with 15 bases between them. There are 15 residues in the CDR3. Germline-derived CDR1 and CDR2 are SGDLS and YYNGEE. The CDR3 protein is CASSATGTSPYEQYF. DNA for the CDR3: TGTGCCAGCAGCGCAACCGGGACAAGTCCCTACGAGCAGTACTTC.

The chain is built from TRBV9 and TRBJ2-7; D possibly corresponds to TRBD1 (5 bases). CDR3 length: 15 amino acids. V was clipped by 4 bases and J by 3 bases, with 17 bases between them. The germline CDR1 and CDR2 sequences are SGDLS and YYNGEE. The chain's CDR3 is CASSPRGLGIYEQYF. CDR3 DNA: TGTGCCAGCAGCCCTAGGGGTTTAGGGATCTACGAGCAGTACTTC.

Only a few counts were recorded for this clone. The rearrangement links TRBV2 to TRBJ2-7, with 11 bases fitting TRBD2. CDR1 is SNHLY, CDR2 FYNNEI, per germline. V dropped 6 bases and J dropped 6; count of bases not matched to a gene: 10. There are 15 residues in the CDR3. CDR3 DNA: TGTGCCAGCAGCGGGACTAGCGGACCCTCGGGCGAGCAGTACTTC. It encodes CASSGTSGPSGEQYF. The whole variable domain, remainder taken from reference TRBV2 and TRBJ2-7, is EPEVTQTPSHQVTQMGQEVILRCVPISNHLYFYWYRQILGQKVEFLVSFYNNEISEKSEIFDDQFSVERPDGSNFTLKIRSTKLEDSAMYFCASSGTSGPSGEQYFGPGTRLTVT.

The rearrangement uses TRBV7-9 and TRBJ1-2, with TRBD1 identical over 8 bases. V trimming: 4 bases; J trimming: 2 bases; junction bases outside the gene matches: 3. Germline V lookup: CDR1 SEHNR, CDR2 FQNEAQ (reference sequence). The CDR3 consists of 14 residues. CDR3 in DNA: TGTGCCAGCAGCTCCAGACAGGGGAACTATGGCTACACCTTC. It codes for CASSSRQGNYGYTF.

This clone showed up just a few times. The chain links TRBV7-9 to TRBJ2-5, with 7 bases aligning to TRBD1. The CDR3 contains 15 residues. Germline CDR1 is SEHNR and CDR2 is FQNEAQ (reference sequence). With 0 bases clipped from V and 2 bases from J, the junction kept 3 bases outside the gene matches. The CDR3 sequence: CASSLATGQQETQYF. CDR3 nucleotide sequence: TGTGCCAGCAGCTTAGCAACGGGACAGCAAGAGACCCAGTACTTC.

The V call is TRBV5-6, the J call TRBJ1-5; 10 bases fit TRBD1. This CDR3 spans 16 amino acids. The trim removed 0 bases at V and 2 bases at J, leaving 2 bases unmatched. CDR1 SGHDT and CDR2 YYEEEE come from the germline V gene. DNA of the CDR3: TGTGCCAGCAGCTTGGCCGGGACAGGGGGCAATCAGCCCCAGCATTTT. Translation gives CASSLAGTGGNQPQHF.

This clone occurred a few times. The chain combines TRBV6-5 with TRBJ1-5; D call uncertain. V shed 6 bases and J shed 4 bases, with 10 bases lying between them. Germline V gene data show CDR1 as MNHEY and CDR2 as SVGAGI. This CDR3 has 13 residues. CDR3 protein: CASSPTRNQPQHF. The CDR3 DNA reads TGTGCCAGCAGCCCTACTCGGAATCAGCCCCAGCATTTT.

Details on this clone: A read error may account for a junction end that differs from germline. The chain links TRBV5-4 to TRBJ1-1; D is perhaps TRBD1 (5 bases). Germline V CDR1 and CDR2: SGHNT, YYREEE (reference sequence). This CDR3 is 15 amino acids long. The CDR3 DNA reads as TGTGCCAGCAGATTGGAGTCGCAGGGGAACACTGAAGCTTTCTTT. Encoded protein: CASRLESQGNTEAFF.

The rearrangement links TRBV7-2 to TRBJ2-4; possible D gene TRBD1, 6 bases. The germline gives CDR1 SGHTA, CDR2 FQGNSA. CDR3 length: 13 residues. Trimming cost V 2 bases and J 5 bases, with 7 bases left between them. The CDR3 DNA reads as TGTGCCAGCAGCTTAACAGGGCAAAACATTCAGTACTTC. It codes for CASSLTGQNIQYF.